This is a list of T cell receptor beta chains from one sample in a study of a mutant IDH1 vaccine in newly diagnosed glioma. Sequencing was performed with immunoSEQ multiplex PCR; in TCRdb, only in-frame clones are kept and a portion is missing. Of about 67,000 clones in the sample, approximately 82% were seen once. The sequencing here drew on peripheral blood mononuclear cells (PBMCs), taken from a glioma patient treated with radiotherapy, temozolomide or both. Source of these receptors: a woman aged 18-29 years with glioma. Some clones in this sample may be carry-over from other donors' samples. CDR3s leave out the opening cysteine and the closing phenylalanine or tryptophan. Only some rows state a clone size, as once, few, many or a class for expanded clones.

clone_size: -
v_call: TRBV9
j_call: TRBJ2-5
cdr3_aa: ASSVTSGEETQY

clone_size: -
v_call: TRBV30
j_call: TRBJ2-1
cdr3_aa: AWSSQRYNEQF

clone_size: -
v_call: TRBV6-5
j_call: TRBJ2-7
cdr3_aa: ASSYSEFYEQY

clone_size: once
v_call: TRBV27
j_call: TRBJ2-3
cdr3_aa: ASSPQPNLPDTQY

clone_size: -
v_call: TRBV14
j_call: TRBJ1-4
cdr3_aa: ASSPLLGSATNEKLF

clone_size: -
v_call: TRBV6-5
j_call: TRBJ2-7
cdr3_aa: ASSYSTGIEQY

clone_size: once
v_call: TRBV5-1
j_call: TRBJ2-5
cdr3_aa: ASSSREEETQY

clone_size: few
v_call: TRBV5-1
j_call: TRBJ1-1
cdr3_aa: ASSLAGPWNTEAF

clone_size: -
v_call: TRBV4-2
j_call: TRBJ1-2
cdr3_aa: ASSRTTDGNYGYT

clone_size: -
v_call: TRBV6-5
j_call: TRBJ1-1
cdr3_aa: ASSLWAMNTEAF

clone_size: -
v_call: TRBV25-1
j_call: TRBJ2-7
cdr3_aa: ASSETQSPGNEQY

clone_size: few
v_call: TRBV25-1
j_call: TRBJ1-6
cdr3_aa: ASSASGNSPLH

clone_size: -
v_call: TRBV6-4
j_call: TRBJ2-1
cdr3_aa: ASSEKESNEQF

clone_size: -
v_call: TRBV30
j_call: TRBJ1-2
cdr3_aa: AWSVTAYGYT

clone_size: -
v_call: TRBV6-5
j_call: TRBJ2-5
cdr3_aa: ASSLALGTQY

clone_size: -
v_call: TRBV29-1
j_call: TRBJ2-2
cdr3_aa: SVEDQGELF

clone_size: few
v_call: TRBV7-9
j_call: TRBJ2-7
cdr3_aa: ASSSDPTSSHEQY